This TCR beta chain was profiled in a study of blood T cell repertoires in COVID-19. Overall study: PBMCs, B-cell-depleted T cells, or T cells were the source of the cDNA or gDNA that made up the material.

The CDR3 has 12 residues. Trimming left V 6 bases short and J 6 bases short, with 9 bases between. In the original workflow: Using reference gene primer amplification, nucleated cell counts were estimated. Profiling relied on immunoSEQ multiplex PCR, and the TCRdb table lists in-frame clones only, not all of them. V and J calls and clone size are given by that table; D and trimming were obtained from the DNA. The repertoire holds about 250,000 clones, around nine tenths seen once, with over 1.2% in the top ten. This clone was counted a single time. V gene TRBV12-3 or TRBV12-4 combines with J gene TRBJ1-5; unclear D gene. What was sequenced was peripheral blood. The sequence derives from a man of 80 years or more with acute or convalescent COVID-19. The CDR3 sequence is CASRISGQPQHF. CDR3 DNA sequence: TGTGCCAGCAGAATTAGTGGTCAGCCCCAGCATTTT.